The rows below give T cell receptor beta chains drawn from one sample of a study of T cells in Graves' hyperthyroidism and ophthalmopathy. MiXCR, run by TCRdb on the multiplex PCR reads, gives a single entry per CDR3 protein. The data show approximately 720,000 distinct CDR3 sequences, 18% seen once. Sequencing was carried out using blood. The receptors were sampled from a woman between 50 and 59 years old with Graves' hyperthyroidism that later progressed to Graves' ophthalmopathy. CDR3s include the opening cysteine and the closing phenylalanine or tryptophan. D genes are given only for firm matches. Some rows have no size entry. The others give once, few or many, or a class for an expanded clone.

d_call,j_call,clone_size,v_call,cdr3_aa,cdr3_nt
-,TRBJ2-3,many,TRBV12-3/TRBV12-4,CASSLTRDTQYF,TGTGCCAGCAGTTTGACCAGAGATACGCAGTATTTT
-,TRBJ2-1,once,TRBV19,CASSIVGGSSYNEQFF,TGTGCCAGTAGTATAGTTGGGGGGAGTTCCTACAATGAGCAGTTCTTC
-,TRBJ1-1,many,TRBV10-3,CAISDSDSTEAFF,TGTGCCATCAGTGACTCGGACAGCACTGAAGCTTTCTTT
TRBD1,TRBJ1-5,many,TRBV3-1,CASSQTGNQPQHF,TGTGCCAGCAGCCAGACAGGGAATCAGCCCCAGCATTTT
-,TRBJ1-4,-,TRBV29-1,CSVGSKGTNEKLFF,TGCAGCGTGGGCTCAAAAGGGACTAATGAAAAACTGTTTTTT
-,TRBJ2-5,many,TRBV18,CASSPQGYQETQYF,TGTGCCAGCTCACCACAGGGCTACCAAGAGACCCAGTACTTC
-,TRBJ1-2,-,TRBV28,CASSSRGPDGYTF,TGTGCCAGCAGTTCCAGAGGGCCGGATGGCTACACCTTC
-,TRBJ1-4,-,TRBV20-1,CSASAFSTNEKLFF,TGCAGTGCTAGCGCTTTTTCAACTAATGAAAAACTGTTTTTT
-,TRBJ1-6,-,TRBV7-9,CASSLVGARSPLHF,TGTGCCAGCAGCTTAGTGGGAGCTCGGTCGCCCCTCCACTTT
TRBD2,TRBJ2-2,many,TRBV11-2,CASSPQRGSNTGELFF,TGTGCCAGCAGCCCACAGCGGGGCTCGAACACCGGGGAGCTGTTTTTT
-,TRBJ1-5,-,TRBV30,CAWSVGRDQPQHF,TGTGCCTGGAGTGTTGGACGGGATCAGCCCCAGCATTTT
-,TRBJ2-7,-,TRBV13,CASSLIPGEQYF,TGTGCCAGCAGCCTTATACCAGGGGAGCAGTACTTC
TRBD1,TRBJ2-1,-,TRBV7-9,CASSLRGGNPPNEQFF,TGTGCCAGCAGCTTACGAGGGGGCAATCCCCCCAATGAGCAGTTCTTC
-,TRBJ1-1,-,TRBV10-3,CAISEFARGNTEAFF,TGTGCCATCAGTGAGTTCGCGAGAGGGAACACTGAAGCTTTCTTT
TRBD1,TRBJ1-1,many,TRBV7-9,CASSSRTGPTEAFF,TGTGCCAGCAGCTCAAGGACAGGGCCCACTGAAGCTTTCTTT
-,TRBJ1-4,many,TRBV11-2,CASSLTRSQLFF,TGTGCCAGCAGCCTCACACGGTCTCAACTGTTTTTT
TRBD1,TRBJ1-1,few,TRBV4-2,CASSQGPGQGATEAFF,TGTGCCAGCAGCCAAGGCCCGGGACAGGGGGCAACTGAAGCTTTCTTT